This passage covers 19 T cell receptor beta chains from one sample sequenced in a study of CD8+ T cells in alopecia areata. Extracted from the samples, RNA was reverse transcribed into cDNA to serve as the sequencing template. Only in-frame clones appear in the TCRdb table, and some are missing; sequencing was by immunoSEQ multiplex PCR. The table shows more than 150,000 clones, with around half occurring only once. The source was CD8+ T cells sorted from blood, collected at week 0. Receptors were obtained from a human donor with alopecia areata.

This sequence joins TRBV7-2 and TRBJ2-7; D is unresolved. Trimming took 3 bases from V and 6 from J, leaving 6 bases between them. The CDR3 has 11 amino acids. Per the germline V gene, CDR1 is SGHTA and CDR2 is FQGNSA. CDR3 loop: CASSFSLEQYF. Here the CDR3 DNA reads TGTGCCAGCAGCTTCTCCCTCGAGCAGTACTTC.

CDR3 loop: CASSSIQGVDTGELFF. For the CDR3, the DNA is TGTGCCAGCAGCTCAATACAGGGTGTGGACACCGGGGAGCTGTTTTTT. The rearrangement joins TRBV5-6 to TRBJ2-2; the D gene is possibly TRBD1 (6 bases). V was pared by 3 bases and J by 3 bases, with 15 bases between. CDR3 size: 16 residues. Germline CDR1 SGHDT, CDR2 YYEEEE.

As DNA, the CDR3 is TGCAGCGTCGCCGGGGTGGGACAGGGGGACGGCTACACCTTC. This sequence encodes CSVAGVGQGDGYTF. V and J are TRBV29-1 and TRBJ1-2, with 11 bases fitting TRBD1. CDR1 and CDR2 (germline): SQVTM, ANQGSEA. Unmatched junction bases numbered 11, after V lost 6 bases and J lost 8 bases. The CDR3 is 14 residues long.

The chain is built from TRBV2 and TRBJ1-1; unclear D gene. The CDR3 loop spans 11 amino acids. Trimming removed 8 bases at V and 1 base at J, with 5 bases between. In germline, CDR1 is SNHLY, CDR2 FYNNEI. CDR3 loop: CASGKNTEAFF. In DNA, the CDR3 is TGTGCCAGCGGGAAGAACACTGAAGCTTTCTTT. Using reference TRBV2 and TRBJ1-1 for the parts outside the CDR3, the full variable domain is EPEVTQTPSHQVTQMGQEVILRCVPISNHLYFYWYRQILGQKVEFLVSFYNNEISEKSEIFDDQFSVERPDGSNFTLKIRSTKLEDSAMYFCASGKNTEAFFGQGTRLTVV.

This clone was found once. The J gene is TRBJ1-5, the V gene TRBV27; 7 bases are shared with TRBD1. J was trimmed by 0 bases and V by 5 bases; bases with no gene match: 10. The CDR3 extends over 17 amino acids. The germline CDR1 and CDR2 sequences are MNHEY and SMNVEV (reference sequence). The CDR3, as DNA: TGTGCCAGCAGTCCAAGCGGACAGGTATATAGCAATCAGCCCCAGCATTTT. It is translated as CASSPSGQVYSNQPQHF.

On this clone itself: In the same sample, other DNA sequences code for this CDR3. This chain uses TRBV13 with TRBJ1-5; D is undetermined. The CDR3 has 14 amino acids. CDR1 and CDR2 from the germline V gene are PRHDT and FYEKMQ (reference sequence). V was clipped by 0 bases and J by 0 bases, with 3 bases between them. The CDR3 sequence is CASSLGGSNQPQHF. The DNA for the CDR3 is TGTGCCAGCAGCTTAGGGGGTAGCAATCAGCCCCAGCATTTT.

The table lists this clone with a count of one. Other DNA sequences in the same sample also yield this CDR3. The chain carries TRBV5-1 and TRBJ2-1, with D unresolved. The V and J ends lost 1 base and 7 bases respectively, with 6 bases between them. Per the germline V gene, CDR1 is SGHRS and CDR2 is YFSETQ. The CDR3 is 12 residues long. The CDR3 region is CASSLSSNEQFF. DNA of the CDR3: TGCGCCAGCAGCTTGAGTAGTAATGAGCAGTTCTTC.

The chain links TRBV2 to TRBJ1-1; D unresolved. Trimming stripped 3 bases from V and 0 bases from J, with 5 bases between. The CDR3 covers 13 residues. CDR1 and CDR2 (germline): SNHLY, FYNNEI. The CDR3 loop reads CASSDKLNTEAFF. CDR3 DNA: TGTGCCAGCAGTGACAAACTGAACACTGAAGCTTTCTTT.

A few counts support this clone. The rearrangement links TRBV29-1 to TRBJ2-1; either TRBD1 or TRBD2 may supply D (5 bases each). V shed 1 base and J shed 0 bases, with 13 bases lying between them. The CDR3 is 16 amino acids. Germline assignment: CDR1 SQVTM and CDR2 ANQGSEA. The CDR3: CSVEVPGAPSYNEQFF. The CDR3 bases are TGCAGCGTTGAAGTCCCCGGGGCACCCTCCTACAATGAGCAGTTCTTC.

This sequence joins TRBV7-9 and TRBJ1-2; TRBD1 is a possible D gene (5 bases). The CDR3 runs to 13 residues. Germline V gene lookup returns CDR1 SEHNR and CDR2 FQNEAQ (reference sequence). V lost 1 base and J 3 bases, leaving 6 bases between the germline ends. Here the CDR3 DNA reads TGTGCCAGCAGCTTAGTGACAGACTATGGCTACACCTTC. Its protein is CASSLVTDYGYTF.

This clone has a handful of counts. The rearrangement uses TRBV29-1 and TRBJ2-1, with a weak D call TRBD2 (7 bases). Germline assignment: CDR1 SQVTM and CDR2 ANQGSEA. V shed 5 bases and J shed 2 bases, with 16 bases lying between them. The CDR3 totals 15 residues. CDR3 loop: CSVPGGGGTYNEQFF. CDR3 DNA: TGCAGCGTTCCTGGGGGCGGGGGCACCTACAATGAGCAGTTCTTC.

This clone has a handful of counts. The chain uses TRBV21-1 and TRBJ1-6. TRBV21-1 is designated a pseudogene. The CDR3 is 12 residues long. The CDR3 DNA reads as TGTGCCAGCGCCTCTAGAGCATCACCCCTCCACTTT. Its protein is CASASRASPLHF.

This clone was found a few times. The gene calls are TRBV30 and TRBJ1-4; TRBD1 matches 7 bases. Germline V CDR1 and CDR2: GTSNPN, SVGIG (reference sequence). The CDR3 contains 15 residues. The trim removed 5 bases at V and 4 bases at J, leaving 10 bases unmatched. The CDR3 loop reads CAWASRTGINEKLFF. DNA of the CDR3: TGTGCCTGGGCCTCCAGGACAGGAATTAATGAAAAACTGTTTTTT.

This clone was counted between two and nine times. The chain joins TRBV29-1 to TRBJ1-2, with a weak D call TRBD1 (5 bases). The V end lost 6 bases, the J end lost 4 bases, and 21 bases lay between the germline ends. The length of the CDR3 is 15 residues. The germline gives CDR1 SQVTM, CDR2 ANQGSEA. CDR3: CSVVRVAERGYGYTF. CDR3 nucleotides: TGCAGCGTAGTACGTGTGGCTGAGAGGGGCTATGGCTACACCTTC.

This clone has just a few counts. The chain employs TRBV29-1 and TRBJ2-7; TRBD1 agrees at 7 bases. Trimming removed 5 bases from V and 4 bases from J; junction bases left unmatched: 5. The V gene's germline CDR1 is SQVTM and CDR2 ANQGSEA. This CDR3 region has 12 residues. This CDR3 reads CSVRTGVYEQYF. CDR3 in DNA: TGCAGCGTTAGGACAGGTGTTTACGAGCAGTACTTC.

This clone has just one count. The V call is TRBV12-5, the J call TRBJ1-2; D not certain. Germline loops: CDR1 LGHNT, CDR2 FRNRAP. The CDR3 spans 11 residues. V was shortened by 2 bases and J by 13 bases, with 11 bases between the two germline ends. This chain's CDR3 is CASGLSGVGTF. The CDR3 DNA reads as TGTGCTAGTGGTTTGTCTGGGGTAGGCACCTTC.

This chain joins TRBV6-6 and TRBJ2-1; no clear D. Trimming removed 3 bases from V and 6 bases from J, with 3 bases in between. The germline V gene has CDR1 MNHNY and CDR2 SVGAGI (reference sequence). The CDR3 runs 11 residues. CDR3 in amino acids: CASSYANEQFF. In DNA form, the CDR3 reads TGTGCCAGCAGTTATGCCAATGAGCAGTTCTTC.

The V call is TRBV21-1, the J call TRBJ1-1. TRBV21-1 has pseudogene status. The CDR3 is 12 residues long. CDR3 nucleotides: TGTGCCAGCAGCGCCTGCCGTCCCGGGGCTTTCTTT. Translated: CASSACRPGAFF.

Concerning this clone: This sample includes further DNA sequences coding for the same CDR3. CDR3 in DNA: TGTGCCTGGAGGCAGGGTACTGAAGCTTTCTTT. As protein: CAWRQGTEAFF. The V and J genes are TRBV30 and TRBJ1-1, with D possibly TRBD1 on 5 matching bases. V gave up 3 bases and J gave up 5 bases, with 7 bases separating them. The germline V gene has CDR1 GTSNPN and CDR2 SVGIG (reference sequence). The CDR3 totals 11 residues.